Listed here are 31 T cell receptor beta chains from one sample, sequenced in a study of OX40 agonist ivuxolimab in advanced cancers. The assay was immunoSEQ multiplex PCR, and TCRdb's table has in-frame clones only and misses some. The sample carries 100,000 to 150,000 clones, 85% to 95% recorded once. This sample comprised CD4+ or CD8+ T cells sorted from blood, obtained in a trial of the OX40 agonist ivuxolimab. These receptors were obtained from an adult with an advanced solid tumor such as melanoma, head and neck, liver or kidney cancer.

The chain has TRBV19 and TRBJ1-3; tentatively, D is TRBD1 (5 bases). The CDR3 extends over 20 amino acids. V lost 4 bases, J lost 0 bases, and 25 bases lay in between. From germline, CDR1 is LNHDA and CDR2 SQIVND (reference sequence). This CDR3 is CASSTVSTVGPLNSGNTIYF. CDR3 DNA sequence: TGTGCCAGTAGTACCGTCTCGACCGTGGGGCCGTTAAACTCTGGAAACACCATATATTTT.

This clone has a single count. V and J are TRBV5-1 and TRBJ2-5, with TRBD2 matching over 11 bases. The CDR3 has 17 amino acids. Trimming took 8 bases from V and 1 from J; bases not matched to a gene: 13. Germline V CDR1 and CDR2: SGHRS, YFSETQ. CDR3 nucleotide sequence: TGCGCCAGGCGGGTCGGGCTAGCGGGGGGCCCCCAAGAGACCCAGTACTTC. Its protein is CARRVGLAGGPQETQYF.

V usage is TRBV28 and J usage is TRBJ2-1, with 8 nucleotides matching TRBD2. J was trimmed by 8 bases and V by 8 bases; bases with no gene match: 11. CDR3 length equals 14 residues. Germline loops: CDR1 MDHEN, CDR2 SYDVKM. The CDR3 DNA reads TGTGCCAGCGCAAACGGGGGGGGAGGCGATGAGCAGTTCTTC. This sequence encodes CASANGGGGDEQFF.

This chain links TRBV9 with TRBJ2-3; possibly TRBD1 for D (6 bases). CDR1 and CDR2 (germline): SGDLS, YYNGEE. This CDR3 is built from 16 residues. The V end was cut by 0 bases, the J end by 0 bases, with 11 bases between. The CDR3 nucleotides read TGTGCCAGCAGCGTAGGGCCGGGACAAAGCACAGATACGCAGTATTTT. It codes for CASSVGPGQSTDTQYF.

This rearrangement joins TRBV5-5 to TRBJ1-5, with 10 bases lining up with TRBD1. This CDR3 is built from 17 residues. J gave up 7 bases and V 1 base, and 11 bases lay outside the gene matches. Germline CDR1 and CDR2: SGHKS and YYEKEE (reference sequence). CDR3 nucleotide sequence: TGTGCCAGCAGCTTGCGCGGGACAGGGGCACGGGGGCAGCCCCAGCATTTT. Its translation: CASSLRGTGARGQPQHF.

J is TRBJ1-6 and V is TRBV28; D is unclear. The germline gives CDR1 MDHEN, CDR2 SYDVKM. The CDR3 totals 14 residues. The V end lost 5 bases, the J end lost 5 bases, and 10 bases lay between the germline ends. This CDR3 reads CASSTGKNNSPLHF. The CDR3 DNA reads as TGTGCCAGCAGTACCGGGAAAAATAATTCACCCCTCCACTTT.

V usage is TRBV5-4 and J usage is TRBJ2-3; 8 nucleotides match TRBD1. Germline CDR1 and CDR2: SGHNT and YYREEE (reference sequence). The CDR3 loop spans 14 amino acids. J lost 4 bases, V lost 1 base, and 2 bases had no gene match. In nucleotides, the CDR3 is TGTGCCAGCAGCTTGCAGGGGGCCGCAGATACGCAGTATTTT. Protein product: CASSLQGAADTQYF.

The chain recombines TRBV28 with TRBJ2-7; unclear D gene. CDR1 and CDR2 (germline): MDHEN, SYDVKM. This CDR3 spans 15 amino acids. The ends were cut back, 6 bases at V and 0 bases at J, with 15 bases in the middle. The CDR3 region is CASSQTTLGSYEQYF. The CDR3 DNA reads TGTGCCAGCAGCCAAACCACTTTGGGCTCCTACGAGCAGTACTTC. Based on the CDR3 plus reference TRBV28 and TRBJ2-7, the full variable domain is DVKVTQSSRYLVKRTGEKVFLECVQDMDHENMFWYRQDPGLGLRLIYFSYDVKMKEKGDIPEGYSVSREKKERFSLILESASTNQTSMYLCASSQTTLGSYEQYFGPGTRLTVT.

This chain connects TRBV6-1 to TRBJ1-3, with D hard to call. In germline, CDR1 is MNHNS, CDR2 SASEGT. V lost 4 bases, J lost 4 bases, and 14 bases lay in between. The CDR3 has 15 residues. CDR3 DNA sequence: TGTGCCAGCAGTGGACTACGGTCTTCAGGAAACACCATATATTTT. Translation: CASSGLRSSGNTIYF.

The chain links TRBV28 to TRBJ1-5, with D possibly matching TRBD1 (5 bases). The V and J ends lost 5 bases and 0 bases respectively, with 17 bases between them. This CDR3 has 17 amino acids. Germline V gene lookup returns CDR1 MDHEN and CDR2 SYDVKM. CDR3 sequence (DNA): TGTGCCAGCAGTCGTAAGTCGACAGTTAATAGCAATCAGCCCCAGCATTTT. It yields the protein CASSRKSTVNSNQPQHF.

The chain employs TRBV19 and TRBJ2-1; no definite D call. Trimming pared 5 bases from V and 5 bases from J, leaving 10 bases between. The CDR3 loop spans 13 amino acids. CDR1 is LNHDA, CDR2 SQIVND, per germline (reference sequence). The CDR3 sequence: CASSPGPNNEQFF. CDR3 DNA sequence: TGTGCCAGTAGTCCCGGACCCAACAATGAGCAGTTCTTC.

The chain has TRBV18 and TRBJ1-2; D may be TRBD1 (6 bases). V was clipped by 2 bases and J by 7 bases, with 11 bases between them. The CDR3 runs to 13 residues. Germline V gives CDR1 KGHSH, CDR2 LQKENI. The CDR3 protein is CASSPTGNFGYTF. The CDR3 DNA is TGTGCCAGCTCACCAACAGGGAATTTTGGCTACACCTTC.

This chain connects TRBV9 to TRBJ1-2; 11 bases are a match to TRBD1. V shed 0 bases and J 4 bases; nucleotides not matched to a gene: 2. CDR1 and CDR2 from the germline V gene are SGDLS and YYNGEE. The CDR3 has 15 amino acids. CDR3 protein: CASSVEGQGGYGYTF. Written as DNA, the CDR3 is TGTGCCAGCAGCGTAGAGGGACAGGGGGGCTATGGCTACACCTTC.

The V and J genes are TRBV18 and TRBJ2-7; TRBD1 aligns across 8 bases. CDR3 length: 15 residues. The germline V gene encodes CDR1 KGHSH and CDR2 LQKENI. With 0 bases clipped from V and 0 bases from J, the junction kept 1 base outside the gene matches. The CDR3 reads CASSPPGTGSYEQYF. For the CDR3, the DNA is TGTGCCAGCTCACCACCCGGGACAGGCTCCTACGAGCAGTACTTC.

The rearrangement joins TRBV28 to TRBJ2-7; 8 bases are shared with TRBD2. Germline CDR1 is MDHEN and CDR2 is SYDVKM. With 6 bases clipped from V and 6 bases from J, the junction kept 7 bases outside the gene matches. The CDR3 is 13 residues long. CDR3 nucleotides: TGTGCCAGCAGGCGCGGGGGGCCAGGCGAGCAGTACTTC. As protein: CASRRGGPGEQYF.

Remarks on this clone: At one end, the junction sequence differs from germline, possibly due to a read error. The chain is built from TRBV29-1 and TRBJ2-3; a weak D match, TRBD2 (6 bases). The CDR3 length is 13 residues. Germline assignment: CDR1 SQVTM and CDR2 ANQGSEA. CDR3 nucleotide sequence: TGCAGCGCTGAAGGGACTAGCACAGATACGCAGTATTTT. Translation gives CSAEGTSTDTQYF.

CDR3: CASSPNTGETQYF. Written as DNA, the CDR3 is TGTGCCAGCTCACCTAACACCGGGGAGACCCAGTACTTC. V is TRBV18 and J is TRBJ2-5; D gene uncertain. CDR1 and CDR2 (germline): KGHSH, LQKENI. The CDR3 loop spans 13 amino acids. V lost 3 bases, J lost 5 bases, and 10 bases lay in between.

This chain joins TRBV6-5 and TRBJ2-7; D gene unclear. The germline CDR1 and CDR2 sequences are MNHEY and SVGAGI. The CDR3 totals 13 residues. Trimming stripped 5 bases from V and 0 bases from J, with 8 bases between. The CDR3 protein is CASSPRHSYEQYF. The CDR3 bases are TGTGCCAGCAGTCCCCGGCACTCCTACGAGCAGTACTTC.

The rearrangement uses TRBV5-4 and TRBJ1-1, with D perhaps matching TRBD1 (6 bases). This CDR3 is built from 13 residues. Germline lookup yields CDR1 SGHNT and CDR2 YYREEE (reference sequence). Trimming stripped 3 bases from V and 1 base from J, with 7 bases between. This CDR3 reads CASSWGQNTEAFF. CDR3 DNA: TGTGCCAGCAGCTGGGGACAGAACACTGAAGCTTTCTTT. Filled out from reference TRBV5-4 and TRBJ1-1, the complete variable domain reads ETGVTQSPTHLIKTRGQQVTLRCSSQSGHNTVSWYQQALGQGPQFIFQYYREEENGRGNFPPRFSGLQFPNYSSELNVNALELDDSALYLCASSWGQNTEAFFGQGTRLTVV.

This chain joins TRBV28 and TRBJ1-2, with TRBD1 matching over 7 bases. The CDR3 is 14 residues long. The V segment lost 6 bases and the J segment 7 bases; nucleotides outside the gene matches: 11. Germline V gives CDR1 MDHEN, CDR2 SYDVKM. The CDR3 sequence is CASSTGQPTLGYTF. CDR3 bases: TGTGCCAGCAGCACGGGACAGCCGACTCTTGGCTACACCTTC.

V and J are TRBV7-2 and TRBJ2-2; D possibly corresponds to TRBD1 (6 bases). Trimming shortened V by 2 bases and J by 4 bases, and 8 bases separated the two germline ends. From germline, CDR1 is SGHTA and CDR2 FQGNSA. The CDR3 contains 14 residues. CDR3 amino acids: CASSLRQATGELFF. DNA of the CDR3: TGTGCCAGCAGCTTAAGACAGGCCACCGGGGAGCTGTTTTTT.

The genes are TRBV28 and TRBJ1-1; D is perhaps TRBD1 (5 bases). The CDR3 length is 14 residues. V lost 4 bases to trimming and J lost 6 bases, with 15 bases between them. The germline V gene has CDR1 MDHEN and CDR2 SYDVKM. This chain's CDR3 is CASSSHGGVPEAFF. CDR3 nucleotide sequence: TGTGCCAGCAGTTCCCACGGGGGGGTGCCTGAAGCTTTCTTT.

CDR3 nucleotides: TGTGCCAGCAGCTACAGGGAGGCCACTGAAGCTTTCTTT. Amino acid sequence: CASSYREATEAFF. The rearrangement uses TRBV6-6 and TRBJ1-1; TRBD1 might be the D (6 bases). The V end was cut by 6 bases, the J end by 4 bases, with 12 bases between. CDR1 is MNHNY, CDR2 SVGAGI, per germline (reference sequence). The CDR3 has 13 residues.

V and J are TRBV5-3 and TRBJ2-4; possible D gene TRBD2, 6 bases. TRBV5-3 counts as an open reading frame of uncertain function. This CDR3 has 17 amino acids. Between the trimmed V and J ends, which lost 0 bases and 0 bases, there was a span of 13 bases. The CDR3 region has the DNA TGTGCCAGAAGCTTGGTGGTTGCGGGACTAGCCAAAAACATTCAGTACTTC. Translating it yields CARSLVVAGLAKNIQYF.

The chain uses TRBV19 and TRBJ2-1, with TRBD2 matching over 7 bases. The CDR3 has 15 residues. V shed 5 bases, J shed 8 bases, and the junction held 12 bases outside the gene matches. Germline CDR1 LNHDA, CDR2 SQIVND (reference sequence). CDR3 DNA sequence: TGTGCCAGTAGTGGTAGCGGGTTGGGCGGAGATGAGCAGTTCTTC. Encoded protein: CASSGSGLGGDEQFF. The complete variable domain, with remaining parts taken from reference TRBV19 and TRBJ2-1, reads DGGITQSPKYLFRKEGQNVTLSCEQNLNHDAMYWYRQDPGQGLRLIYYSQIVNDFQKGDIAEGYSVSREKKESFPLTVTSAQKNPTAFYLCASSGSGLGGDEQFFGPGTRLTVL.

V is TRBV7-7 and J is TRBJ1-1, with D uncertain. Germline V gene sequence: CDR1 SSHAT, CDR2 FNYEAQ (reference sequence). CDR3 length: 13 residues. The V gene lost 5 bases and the J gene lost 4 bases, with 11 bases spanning the gap. Here the CDR3 reads CASSRLGGTEAFF. CDR3 bases: TGTGCCAGCAGCCGACTGGGAGGCACTGAAGCTTTCTTT.

The J gene is TRBJ2-4, the V gene TRBV2; a weak D match, TRBD1 (6 bases). V lost 5 bases, J lost 7 bases, and 21 bases lay in between. Germline lookup yields CDR1 SNHLY and CDR2 FYNNEI. This CDR3 is built from 16 residues. The CDR3 sequence is CASSLQTGLRVNIQYF. The CDR3 DNA is TGTGCCAGCAGTTTACAAACAGGGCTCCGTGTCAACATTCAGTACTTC. Supplemented by reference TRBV2 and TRBJ2-4, the full variable domain reads EPEVTQTPSHQVTQMGQEVILRCVPISNHLYFYWYRQILGQKVEFLVSFYNNEISEKSEIFDDQFSVERPDGSNFTLKIRSTKLEDSAMYFCASSLQTGLRVNIQYFGAGTRLSVL.

On this clone itself: Different DNA sequences within this sample yield the same CDR3. V is TRBV18 and J is TRBJ2-5, with unresolved D. V lost 3 bases and J lost 2, with 4 bases in between. CDR1 and CDR2 (germline): KGHSH, LQKENI. The CDR3 length is 12 residues. The CDR3 nucleotides are TGTGCCAGCTCACCTTCTCAAGAGACCCAGTACTTC. Protein: CASSPSQETQYF. Complete variable domain (other parts from reference TRBV18 and TRBJ2-5): NAGVMQNPRHLVRRRGQEARLRCSPMKGHSHVYWYRQLPEEGLKFMVYLQKENIIDESGMPKERFSAEFPKEGPSILRIQQVVRGDSAAYFCASSPSQETQYFGPGTRLLVL.

The V call is TRBV7-2, the J call TRBJ1-2; D is perhaps TRBD1 (5 bases). This CDR3 is built from 15 residues. V was shortened by 5 bases and J by 1 base, with 14 bases between the two germline ends. CDR1 is SGHTA, CDR2 FQGNSA, per germline. CDR3 loop: CASSRARGDNYGYTF. The CDR3 DNA reads as TGTGCCAGCAGCCGAGCCCGGGGGGATAACTATGGCTACACCTTC.

The CDR3 DNA follows: TGTGCCAGCAGCACGGGACAGGGGCCTTACGAGCAGTACTTC. This codes for CASSTGQGPYEQYF. This sequence joins TRBV5-4 and TRBJ2-7, with 10 nucleotides matching TRBD1. V was pared by 4 bases and J by 4 bases, with 5 bases of the junction left unmatched. Germline V gene data show CDR1 as SGHNT and CDR2 as YYREEE (reference sequence). The CDR3 runs 14 residues.

The chain employs TRBV5-6 and TRBJ2-7; D uncertain. The CDR3 length is 12 residues. CDR1 is SGHDT, CDR2 YYEEEE, per germline. The V gene lost 0 bases and the J gene lost 2 bases, with 3 bases spanning the gap. The CDR3 DNA follows: TGTGCCAGCAGCTTGGGAGCCTACGAGCAGTACTTC. Translating gives CASSLGAYEQYF.